The 28 T cell receptor beta chains below come from one sample, sequenced in a study of tissue T cells after allogeneic stem cell transplantation. Produced via immunoSEQ multiplex PCR; TCRdb's table is partial and in-frame only. The sample lists approximately 50,000 clones; around 70% were seen once. Sequencing was performed on sorted cells pooled from one or two spleens. These receptors were obtained from a pool of C57BL/6 mice in good health.

Points on this clone: Gene names denote mouse genes. Distinct nucleotide sequences in the sample also encode this CDR3. The CDR3 DNA, read in part, is TGTGCCAGCGGTGAAAGGGACCAAGACACCCAGTAC. It encodes CASGERDQDTQY. The full CDR3 is CASGERDQDTQYF. The J gene is TRBJ2-5, the V gene TRBV13-2, with D unclear. The read ends 1 residue shy of where the CDR3 ends; the end is completed using the germline J gene. The CDR3 spans 13 residues. Trimming took off 2 bases at V and 1 base at J, with 5 bases between the two ends. Per the germline V gene, CDR1 is NNHNN and CDR2 is SYGAGS (reference sequence).

As for this clone: Mouse names are used for the genes. The missing CDR3 end, 1 residue past where the read stops, is filled in from the germline J gene. The chain couples TRBV31 to TRBJ1-2; 10 nucleotides align to TRBD1. The CDR3 has 14 residues. Germline loops: CDR1 GKSSPN, CDR2 SITVG. The trim removed 0 bases at V and 4 bases at J, leaving 2 bases unmatched. CDR3 amino acids: CAWSLDRGLSDYTF. The sequenced CDR3 bases are TGTGCCTGGAGTCTAGACAGGGGGCTCTCCGACTACACC.

This clone was detected a few times. Mouse germline and gene names are used. The read terminates 1 residue ahead of where the CDR3 ends, so the germline J gene completes it. Other DNA sequences from this sample encode an identical CDR3 as well. The chain uses TRBV13-2 and TRBJ2-7; TRBD2 might be the D (6 bases). V lost 0 bases and J lost 0, with 7 bases in between. Germline lookup yields CDR1 NNHNN and CDR2 SYGAGS (reference sequence). CDR3 length: 14 residues. Partial CDR3 DNA: TGTGCCAGCGGTGATGCTGGGGACTCCTATGAACAGTAC. It codes for CASGDAGDSYEQY. The full CDR3 is CASGDAGDSYEQYF.

In regard to this clone: The genes are named according to mouse. The missing CDR3 end, 1 residue past where the read stops, is filled in from the germline J gene. The V call is TRBV2, the J call TRBJ2-3, with TRBD2 identical over 9 bases. The CDR3 has 16 residues. Losses at the gene ends were 1 base for V and 2 bases for J; bases not matched to a gene: 4. Germline values: CDR1 LGHNA, CDR2 YSYQKL. CDR3 DNA, as far as it was read: TGTGCCAGCAGCCAAGTGGGGGGGCGCATTGCAGAAACGCTGTAT. Its translation: CASSQVGGRIAETLY. The complete CDR3 reads CASSQVGGRIAETLYF.

Concerning this clone itself: Germline and genes: mouse. The CDR3 extends 1 residue past the end of the read, so its final part is completed from the germline J gene. The gene calls are TRBV1 and TRBJ1-3; D is undetermined. The CDR3 spans 15 residues. Trimming shortened V by 3 bases and J by 0 bases, and 9 bases separated the two germline ends. Looked up from germline, CDR1 is NSQYPW and CDR2 is LRSPGD (reference sequence). Incomplete CDR3 DNA: TGCACCTGCAGTGCCGCCGGGAGTTCTGGAAATACGCTCTAT. It codes for CTCSAAGSSGNTLY. In full, the CDR3 is CTCSAAGSSGNTLYF.

About this clone itself: Mouse names are used for the genes. The CDR3 extends 1 residue past the end of the read, so its final part is completed from the germline J gene. The V gene is TRBV1, the J gene TRBJ1-6; D is uncertain. TRBJ1-6 is filed as an ORF, its function uncertain. The CDR3 runs to 14 residues. CDR1 and CDR2 from the germline V gene are NSQYPW and LRSPGD (reference sequence). V lost 0 bases to trimming and J lost 7 bases, with 7 bases between them. CDR3 bases read: TGCACCTGCAGTGCAGATAACAGAAATTCGCCCCTCTAC. Its translation: CTCSADNRNSPLY. The entire CDR3 is CTCSADNRNSPLYF.

In regard to this clone: The gene names given are mouse names. The read ends 1 residue early relative to the CDR3; the germline J gene fills the gap. The V and J genes are TRBV13-3 and TRBJ2-1; D is unclear. V shed 4 bases and J shed 2 bases, with 7 bases lying between them. Germline V lookup: CDR1 NNHDY, CDR2 SYVADS. The CDR3 has 13 residues. CDR3 region: CASSPVDYAEQFF. The DNA read from the CDR3 is TGTGCCAGCAGTCCAGTGGACTATGCTGAGCAGTTC.

This clone has just a few counts. Gene names are mouse gene names. Read sequence stops 1 residue before the CDR3 end, and the germline J gene provides the missing end. V and J are TRBV13-1 and TRBJ1-3; D gene uncertain. Trimming stripped 0 bases from V and 0 bases from J, with 7 bases between. Germline-derived CDR1 and CDR2 are NSHNY and SYGAGN. The CDR3 is 15 amino acids. The CDR3 DNA, read in part, is TGTGCCAGCAGTGATGCACACTTTTCTGGAAATACGCTCTAT. It encodes CASSDAHFSGNTLY. The entire CDR3 protein reads CASSDAHFSGNTLYF.

In the case of this clone: Gene names denote mouse genes. The sequenced fragment ends 1 residue before the CDR3 boundary, so the rest is inferred from the germline J gene. V usage is TRBV15 and J usage is TRBJ2-1, with 10 positions matching TRBD1. Unmatched junction bases numbered 2, after V lost 6 bases and J lost 0 bases. Germline-derived CDR1 and CDR2 are SGHND and FRSKSL. The CDR3 length is 15 residues. CDR3 amino acids: CASSRQGANYAEQFF. Incomplete CDR3 DNA: TGTGCCAGCAGCCGACAGGGGGCTAACTATGCTGAGCAGTTC.

Comment on this clone: Gene names follow the mouse nomenclature. Read sequence stops 1 residue before the CDR3 end, and the germline J gene provides the missing end. The chain uses TRBV13-2 and TRBJ2-5, with 8 bases identical to TRBD1. Germline loops: CDR1 NNHNN, CDR2 SYGAGS (reference sequence). Germline trimming cut 0 bases from V and 1 base from J; bases unmatched to any gene: 4. This CDR3 spans 16 amino acids. The CDR3 bases that were read are TGTGCCAGCGGTGATGCCAGGGGGCTGGACCAAGACACCCAGTAC. This encodes CASGDARGLDQDTQY. The CDR3 in its entirety is CASGDARGLDQDTQYF.

This clone was detected a few times. Gene labels here are mouse ones. The sequenced fragment ends 1 residue before the CDR3 boundary, so the rest is inferred from the germline J gene. The rearrangement joins TRBV26 to TRBJ2-7, with 9 bases identical to TRBD2. After removal of 0 bases from V and 4 bases from J, the junction contained 1 base not matched to a gene. Germline V lookup: CDR1 KGHPV, CDR2 FQNQEV (reference sequence). This CDR3 is built from 14 residues. The sequenced part of the CDR3 DNA is TGTGCCAGCAGTCTGTCGACTGGGGGATATGAACAGTAC. This gives the protein CASSLSTGGYEQY. The CDR3 reads in full as CASSLSTGGYEQYF.

A remark on this clone: Genes and germline are mouse. The read gets to within 1 residue of the CDR3 end, and the germline J gene fills in the rest. The chain has TRBV17 and TRBJ2-5; D not certain. The CDR3 is 15 residues long. Germline assignment: CDR1 MNHDT and CDR2 YYDKIL. The V end was cut by 0 bases, the J end by 5 bases, with 12 bases between. The DNA read from the CDR3 is TGTGCTAGCAGTAGAGATCGTAGGAGGATAGACACCCAGTAC. It specifies CASSRDRRRIDTQY. The CDR3, in full, reads CASSRDRRRIDTQYF. Looking up the rest from reference TRBV17 and TRBJ2-5 gives the full variable domain: DTTVKQNPRYKLARVGKPVNLICSQTMNHDTMYWYQKKPNQAPKLLLFYYDKILNREADTFEKFQSSRPNNSFCSLYIGSAGLEYSAMYLCASSRDRRRIDTQYFGPGTRLLVL.

Concerning this clone itself: Mouse gene names and germline throughout. Sequencing ends 1 residue short of the CDR3 end; the germline J gene provides the rest. The chain employs TRBV13-1 and TRBJ1-1, with TRBD1 matching over 7 bases. V gave up 2 bases and J gave up 6 bases; unmatched junction bases: 1. In germline, CDR1 is NSHNY, CDR2 SYGAGN. The CDR3 runs 12 residues. The CDR3 spells CASSDTGAEVFF. The CDR3 bases that were read are TGTGCCAGCAGTGACACAGGGGCAGAAGTCTTC.

About this clone: The genes and germline here are from mouse. The read stops 1 residue short of the end of the CDR3; the missing end is completed from the germline J gene. The gene calls are TRBV13-3 and TRBJ2-5; 9 nucleotides align to TRBD2. Trimming took 2 bases from V and 4 from J; bases not matched to a gene: 5. CDR3 length equals 15 residues. From germline, CDR1 is NNHDY and CDR2 SYVADS. CDR3 DNA (partial): TGTGCCAGCAGTGACTGGGGGGGGGAGAAAGACACCCAGTAC. It encodes CASSDWGGEKDTQY. The full CDR3 is CASSDWGGEKDTQYF.

With respect to this clone: Gene names denote mouse genes. The DNA ends 1 residue before the CDR3 does, and the rest of the CDR3 is filled in from the germline J gene. Other nucleotide sequences from this sample produce the same CDR3. This chain uses TRBV13-2 with TRBJ1-2; D not resolved. V lost 0 bases to trimming and J lost 0 bases, with 3 bases between them. The germline CDR1 and CDR2 sequences are NNHNN and SYGAGS (reference sequence). This CDR3 is 13 amino acids long. The CDR3 bases that were read are TGTGCCAGCGGTGATGCAGCAAACTCCGACTACACC. It is translated as CASGDAANSDYT. The CDR3 reads in full as CASGDAANSDYTF.

A note on this clone: Germline and genes here are mouse. Here the CDR3 reads CAWSLNWEDTQYF. The DNA read from the CDR3 is TGTGCCTGGAGTCTTAACTGGGAAGACACCCAGTAC. The V and J genes are TRBV31 and TRBJ2-5, with D possibly matching TRBD2 (6 bases). The read ends 1 residue early relative to the CDR3; the germline J gene fills the gap. From germline, CDR1 is GKSSPN and CDR2 SITVG. V lost 0 bases to trimming and J lost 4 bases, with 8 bases between them. This CDR3 spans 13 amino acids.

In this sample, this clone turned up a few times. Each gene name is a mouse one. The read ends 1 residue early relative to the CDR3; the germline J gene fills the gap. The chain uses TRBV3 and TRBJ2-1; TRBD1 is a possible D gene (6 bases). V shed 1 base and J shed 2 bases, with 6 bases lying between them. CDR1 SNHLY and CDR2 FYNGKV come from the germline V gene (reference sequence). The CDR3 is 14 residues long. The CDR3 is CASSLGTDYAEQFF. The sequenced part of the CDR3 DNA is TGTGCCAGCAGCTTAGGGACAGACTATGCTGAGCAGTTC. Based on the CDR3 plus reference TRBV3 and TRBJ2-1, the full variable domain is GPKVLQIPSHQIIDMGQMVTLNCDPVSNHLYFYWYKQILGQQMEFLVNFYNGKVMEKSKLFKDQFSVERPDGSYFTLKIQPTALEDSAVYFCASSLGTDYAEQFFGPGTRLTVL.

On this clone: The genes are named according to mouse. CDR3: CASSRDWGNQDTQYF. The CDR3 bases that were read are TGTGCCAGCAGTCGGGACTGGGGAAACCAAGACACCCAGTAC. The rearrangement joins TRBV19 to TRBJ2-5; 10 nucleotides align to TRBD2. The read halts 1 residue ahead of the CDR3 end, with the missing end drawn from the germline J gene. V dropped 4 bases and J dropped 0; count of bases not matched to a gene: 2. CDR3 size: 15 residues. Per the germline V gene, CDR1 is FNHDT and CDR2 is SITEND (reference sequence). Combining the CDR3 with reference TRBV19 and TRBJ2-5 gives the whole variable domain GGIITQTPKFLIGQEGQKLTLKCQQNFNHDTMYWYRQDSGKGLRLIYYSITENDLQKGDLSEGYDASREKKSSFSLTVTSAQKNEMAVFLCASSRDWGNQDTQYFGPGTRLLVL.

A note on this clone: Mouse germline and gene names are used. The read gets to within 1 residue of the CDR3 end, and the germline J gene fills in the rest. This chain connects TRBV13-3 to TRBJ2-7; 9 nucleotides agree with TRBD2. Germline V lookup: CDR1 NNHDY, CDR2 SYVADS. The CDR3 is 14 residues long. Losses at the gene ends were 0 bases for V and 3 bases for J; bases not matched to a gene: 1. The DNA read from the CDR3 is TGTGCCAGCAGTGATGCTGGGGGGGGCTATGAACAGTAC. This translates into CASSDAGGGYEQY. The entire CDR3 protein reads CASSDAGGGYEQYF.

As regards this clone: Genes and germline are mouse. CDR3 in amino acids: CAWSQTGAGAEQFF. Incomplete CDR3 DNA: TGTGCCTGGAGTCAAACTGGGGCGGGGGCTGAGCAGTTC. The chain couples TRBV31 to TRBJ2-1; 7 bases map to TRBD2. The missing CDR3 end, 1 residue past where the read stops, is filled in from the germline J gene. The germline gives CDR1 GKSSPN, CDR2 SITVG. Trimming cost V 1 base and J 7 bases; bases outside gene matches: 7. This CDR3 spans 14 amino acids.

As concerns this clone: Gene names follow the mouse nomenclature. The CDR3 extends 1 residue past the end of the read, so its final part is completed from the germline J gene. This chain connects TRBV1 to TRBJ2-7; 8 bases agree with TRBD1. V shed 0 bases, J shed 6 bases, and the junction held 7 bases outside the gene matches. Looked up from germline, CDR1 is NSQYPW and CDR2 is LRSPGD (reference sequence). The CDR3 covers 15 residues. The CDR3 sequence: CTCSADRDRGLEQYF. The covered CDR3 bases are TGCACCTGCAGTGCAGATCGAGACAGGGGTCTTGAACAGTAC.

Concerning this clone itself: Gene names and germline refer to mouse. Read sequence stops 1 residue before the CDR3 end, and the germline J gene provides the missing end. The V call is TRBV2, the J call TRBJ2-5; the D is unclear. The CDR3 contains 15 residues. V dropped 0 bases and J dropped 3 bases, with 10 bases sitting between them. Germline CDR1 and CDR2: LGHNA and YSYQKL. The sequenced part of the CDR3 DNA is TGTGCCAGCAGCCAAGACGGGGATGGGCAAGACACCCAGTAC. Its translation is CASSQDGDGQDTQY. The entire CDR3 protein is CASSQDGDGQDTQYF.

About this clone: All gene names here are mouse names. The missing CDR3 end, 1 residue past where the read stops, is filled in from the germline J gene. V is TRBV3 and J is TRBJ1-1, with D maybe TRBD1 (6 bases). Per the germline V gene, CDR1 is SNHLY and CDR2 is FYNGKV (reference sequence). This CDR3 is 13 amino acids long. V was clipped by 5 bases and J by 1 base, with 8 bases between them. The CDR3 region is CASSPTGNTEVFF. The CDR3 DNA, read in part, is TGTGCCAGCAGCCCGACAGGGAACACAGAAGTCTTC. The whole variable domain, remainder taken from reference TRBV3 and TRBJ1-1, is GPKVLQIPSHQIIDMGQMVTLNCDPVSNHLYFYWYKQILGQQMEFLVNFYNGKVMEKSKLFKDQFSVERPDGSYFTLKIQPTALEDSAVYFCASSPTGNTEVFFGKGTRLTVV.

This clone was observed a few times. Mouse germline and gene names are used. With the read ending 1 residue before the CDR3 end, the germline J gene is used to fill in that end. V and J are TRBV3 and TRBJ1-3; TRBD1 matches at 8 bases. Germline trimming cut 3 bases from V and 1 base from J; bases unmatched to any gene: 2. This CDR3 region has 15 residues. Per the germline V gene, CDR1 is SNHLY and CDR2 is FYNGKV (reference sequence). CDR3 sequence: CASSLGTGSGNTLYF. Partial CDR3 DNA: TGTGCCAGCAGCTTGGGGACAGGATCTGGAAATACGCTCTAT.

Note on this clone: Gene names denote mouse genes. The CDR3 end lies 1 residue beyond the end of the read and is filled in from the germline J gene. This chain uses TRBV31 with TRBJ2-2, with 9 bases identical to TRBD2. V dropped 2 bases and J dropped 1; count of bases not matched to a gene: 8. CDR3 length equals 17 residues. From germline, CDR1 is GKSSPN and CDR2 SITVG. The sequenced CDR3 bases are TGTGCCTGGAGTTACCATTCTGGGGGGGTAAACACCGGGCAGCTCTAC. Translation gives CAWSYHSGGVNTGQLY. The complete CDR3 reads CAWSYHSGGVNTGQLYF.

As concerns this clone: Germline and genes here are mouse. The CDR3 bases that were read are TGTGCCAGCAGTTTCTGGGGGGTTTATGAACAGTAC. Encoded protein: CASSFWGVYEQY. The full-length CDR3 reads as CASSFWGVYEQYF. The rearrangement links TRBV19 to TRBJ2-7; 8 nucleotides align to TRBD2. The CDR3 end lies 1 residue beyond the end of the read and is filled in from the germline J gene. This CDR3 region has 13 residues. CDR1 is FNHDT and CDR2 is SITEND in the germline V gene (reference sequence). V lost 4 bases to trimming and J lost 4 bases; unmatched junction nucleotides: 4.

This clone came up once. Gene names and germline match the mouse. The part of the CDR3 DNA that was read is TGTGCCAGCGCCCTGGGGGTTAACCAAGACACCCAGTAC. Translating it yields CASALGVNQDTQY. The whole CDR3 protein reads CASALGVNQDTQYF. The chain uses TRBV13-1 and TRBJ2-5; 7 bases align to TRBD2. With the read ending 1 residue before the CDR3 end, the germline J gene is used to fill in that end. Germline CDR1 and CDR2: NSHNY and SYGAGN. This CDR3 is 14 amino acids long. The junction had 5 bases not matched to a gene; V was cut back by 7 bases and J by 0 bases.

This clone showed up just once. Gene names are mouse gene names. The missing CDR3 end, 1 residue past where the read stops, is filled in from the germline J gene. The chain has TRBV3 and TRBJ2-1, with TRBD1 as a possible D gene (6 bases). The CDR3 runs to 14 residues. Germline CDR1 is SNHLY and CDR2 is FYNGKV (reference sequence). Trimming pared 1 base from V and 3 bases from J, leaving 7 bases between. CDR3 in amino acids: CASSLEDSYAEQFF. Partial CDR3 DNA: TGTGCCAGCAGCTTAGAGGACAGCTATGCTGAGCAGTTC.